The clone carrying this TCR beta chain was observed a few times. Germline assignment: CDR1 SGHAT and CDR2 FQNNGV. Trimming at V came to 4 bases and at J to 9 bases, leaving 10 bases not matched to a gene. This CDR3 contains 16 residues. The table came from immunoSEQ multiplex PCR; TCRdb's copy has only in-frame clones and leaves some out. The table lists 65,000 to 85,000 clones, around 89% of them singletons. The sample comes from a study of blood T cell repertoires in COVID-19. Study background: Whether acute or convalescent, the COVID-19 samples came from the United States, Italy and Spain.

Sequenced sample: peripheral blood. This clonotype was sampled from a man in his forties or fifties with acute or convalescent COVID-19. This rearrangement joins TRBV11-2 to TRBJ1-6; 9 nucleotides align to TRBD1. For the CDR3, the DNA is TGTGCCAGCAGCTCCTACCGGGACAGGGTGGGTTCACCCCTCCACTTT. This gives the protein CASSSYRDRVGSPLHF. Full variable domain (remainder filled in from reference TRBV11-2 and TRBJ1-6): EAGVAQSPRYKIIEKRQSVAFWCNPISGHATLYWYQQILGQGPKLLIQFQNNGVVDDSQLPKDRFSAERLKGVDSTLKIQPAKLEDSAVYLCASSSYRDRVGSPLHFGNGTRLTVT.